This T cell receptor (beta chain) was documented in a study of blood T cell repertoires in COVID-19. Study-wide background: T cells, B-cell-depleted T cells, or PBMCs supplied cDNA or gDNA.

Assay: immunoSEQ multiplex PCR; the TCRdb copy retains only in-frame clones and omits some. The table has 40,000 to 50,000 clones, 75% to 80% seen once. The CDR3 is 15 residues long. Trimming removed 4 bases from V and 2 bases from J, with 13 bases in between. Germline V gene sequence: CDR1 SGHNT, CDR2 YYREEE (reference sequence). This TCR was recovered from a woman aged 70-85 years with acute or convalescent COVID-19. The rearrangement links TRBV5-4 to TRBJ2-1, with D possibly being TRBD2 (5 bases). Sequenced: peripheral blood. The CDR3 nucleotides read TGTGCCAGCAGCCCCGCGGGCCCTACCTACAATGAGCAGTTCTTC. Residues: CASSPAGPTYNEQFF. Together with reference TRBV5-4 and TRBJ2-1, the CDR3 gives the full variable domain: ETGVTQSPTHLIKTRGQQVTLRCSSQSGHNTVSWYQQALGQGPQFIFQYYREEENGRGNFPPRFSGLQFPNYSSELNVNALELDDSALYLCASSPAGPTYNEQFFGPGTRLTVL.